The 17 T cell receptor beta chains below come from one sample, sequenced in a study of CD8+CD57+ T cells in acquired aplastic anemia. Genomic DNA provided the template from which TCR beta VDJ and CDR3 profiles were obtained. TCRdb redid the calling of the reads with MiXCR, one entry per CDR3 protein. The repertoire holds hundreds of thousands of distinct CDR3 sequences, with roughly 53% as singletons. An expansion of CD8+CD57+ cells by flow cytometry had been shown in patients chosen for sequencing. The sequenced material came from sorted CD4+, CD8+, or CD8+CD57+ T cells (not recorded which) from PBMCs. All receptors derive from a human donor with aplastic anemia.

The chain couples TRBV29-1 to TRBJ2-1; D not certain. The CDR3 has 13 amino acids. The germline CDR1 and CDR2 sequences are SQVTM and ANQGSEA. Trimming removed 4 bases at V and 15 bases at J, with 22 bases between. In DNA, the CDR3 is TGCAGCGTTGTCTTCGGCTCCCAGGAAGGCCTGTTCTTC. Translation: CSVVFGSQEGLFF.

The gene calls are TRBV7-7 and TRBJ2-2; TRBD2 agrees at 7 bases. Germline V gene data show CDR1 as SSHAT and CDR2 as FNYEAQ (reference sequence). The CDR3 covers 14 residues. V was pared by 6 bases and J by 6 bases, with 7 bases of the junction left unmatched. The CDR3 reads CASRRGDEAGELFF. In nucleotides, the CDR3 is TGTGCCAGCAGACGGGGGGATGAGGCCGGGGAGCTGTTTTTT.

Remarks on this clonotype: This may be a read error: a much more frequent sequence differs by one nucleotide. This rearrangement joins TRBV6-5 to TRBJ2-1; D gene uncertain. CDR3 length equals 16 residues. Germline CDR1 and CDR2: MNHEY and SVGAGI. Here the CDR3 reads CANSYALTSSYNEQFF. The CDR3, as DNA: TGTGCCAACAGTTACGCGCTCACCAGTTCCTACAATGAGCAGTTCTTC.

In its sample, this clonotype was seen many times. The V and J genes are TRBV5-1 and TRBJ2-1, with D perhaps matching TRBD1 or TRBD2 (5 bases each). Trimming took off 2 bases at V and 1 base at J, with 10 bases between the two ends. CDR1 and CDR2 (germline): SGHRS, YFSETQ. This CDR3 has 15 residues. The CDR3 here is CASSFLGDSYNEQFF. In nucleotides, the CDR3 is TGCGCCAGCAGCTTTCTGGGGGATTCCTACAATGAGCAGTTCTTC.

For this clonotype: The CDR3 carries no conserved terminal phenylalanine or tryptophan, so it likely arises from a read error. The chain employs TRBV7-2 and TRBJ2-7; D is uncertain. Trimming stripped 7 bases from V and 4 bases from J, with 17 bases between. This CDR3 region has 14 residues. Germline V gives CDR1 SGHTA, CDR2 FQGNSA. DNA for the CDR3: TGTGCCAGCAACCCATATCGAGACTCTTACGAGCAGTACTGC. Translated: CASNPYRDSYEQYC.

This chain joins TRBV7-9 and TRBJ1-6; 10 nucleotides agree with TRBD1. Trimming at V came to 6 bases and at J to 9 bases, leaving 5 bases not matched to a gene. The CDR3 has 14 residues. Germline assignment: CDR1 SEHNR and CDR2 FQNEAQ (reference sequence). The CDR3 DNA reads as TGTGCCAGCAGACCGACAGGGGGCCTTTCACCCCTCCACTTT. Residues: CASRPTGGLSPLHF.

This chain connects TRBV10-3 to TRBJ2-1; TRBD1 matches 9 bases. The V and J ends lost 7 bases and 2 bases, in that order; junction bases with no gene match: 3. Germline values: CDR1 ENHRY, CDR2 SYGVKD. The CDR3 length is 14 residues. CDR3 amino acids: CAIIGTGPYNEQFF. Written as DNA, the CDR3 is TGTGCCATCATTGGGACAGGGCCCTACAATGAGCAGTTCTTC.

This clonotype was detected many times. The J gene is TRBJ1-2, the V gene TRBV20-1; 11 bases fit TRBD1. Germline trimming cut 0 bases from V and 7 bases from J; bases unmatched to any gene: 10. This CDR3 is built from 16 residues. CDR1 is DFQATT, CDR2 SNEGSKA, per germline (reference sequence). CDR3 region: CSARDRDRGLYGGYTF. Here the CDR3 DNA reads TGCAGTGCTAGAGATAGGGACAGGGGGTTATACGGTGGCTACACCTTC.

V usage is TRBV29-1 and J usage is TRBJ2-3, with D perhaps TRBD2 (5 bases). V lost 6 bases, J lost 1 base, and 20 bases lay in between. In germline, CDR1 is SQVTM, CDR2 ANQGSEA. The CDR3 spans 16 residues. This CDR3 is CSVLPPGVGGTDTQYF. CDR3 coding DNA: TGCAGCGTCCTACCTCCCGGGGTCGGAGGCACAGATACGCAGTATTTT.

This rearrangement joins TRBV5-1 to TRBJ1-3, with D possibly being TRBD1 (5 bases). The CDR3 is 12 amino acids. V was trimmed by 4 bases and J by 8 bases, leaving 10 bases between them. Germline V gene data show CDR1 as SGHRS and CDR2 as YFSETQ. CDR3 nucleotides: TGCGCCAGCAGCCACCGGGACTACACCATATATTTT. Its translation: CASSHRDYTIYF.

V is TRBV5-1 and J is TRBJ2-3; weak D call: TRBD2 (6 bases). V lost 2 bases and J lost 11, with 18 bases in between. CDR3 length equals 14 residues. Germline V gene lookup returns CDR1 SGHRS and CDR2 YFSETQ. In DNA form, the CDR3 reads TGCGCCAGCAGCTTCGGGGGAACAAACTACGAGCAGTATTTT. Protein: CASSFGGTNYEQYF.

This clonotype was seen more than once but under ten times. The V call is TRBV19, the J call TRBJ2-7; possibly TRBD1 for D (6 bases). Germline loops: CDR1 LNHDA, CDR2 SQIVND (reference sequence). This CDR3 has 12 residues. Trimming removed 10 bases at V and 4 bases at J, with 14 bases between. The CDR3 region has the DNA TGTGCCACCACAGGGTCGCTGTACGAGCAGTACTTC. Its translation is CATTGSLYEQYF.

Regarding this clonotype: A much larger clone is a single base away; this may be a read error. This chain connects TRBV6-1 to TRBJ1-2; D remains unclear. Germline CDR1 MNHNS, CDR2 SASEGT. V lost 0 bases to trimming and J lost 3 bases, with 11 bases between them. This CDR3 has 15 amino acids. The CDR3 here is CASSEAGIYDYGYTF. As DNA, the CDR3 is TGTGCCAGCAGTGAAGCAGGAATTTACGACTATGGCTACACCTTC.

This clonotype was detected ten times or more. The V gene is TRBV6-1, the J gene TRBJ2-7; D ambiguous. The germline V gene encodes CDR1 MNHNS and CDR2 SASEGT. This CDR3 spans 14 amino acids. Trimming pared 2 bases from V and 2 bases from J, leaving 10 bases between. CDR3 in amino acids: CASSESAAPYEQYF. DNA of the CDR3: TGTGCCAGCAGTGAATCTGCAGCACCCTACGAGCAGTACTTC.

V usage is TRBV14 and J usage is TRBJ2-1, with D uncertain. The CDR3 length is 18 residues. V shed 4 bases and J shed 1 base, with 20 bases lying between them. Germline V lookup: CDR1 SGHDN, CDR2 FVKESK. The CDR3: CASSLSIGLQGSYNEQFF. CDR3 nucleotide sequence: TGTGCCAGCAGCCTAAGTATAGGATTGCAAGGGTCCTACAATGAGCAGTTCTTC.

This clonotype occurred many times. V and J are TRBV6-2 or TRBV6-3 and TRBJ2-5; D gene ambiguous. The germline V gene has CDR1 MNHEY and CDR2 SVGEGT. This CDR3 has 15 amino acids. V dropped 3 bases and J dropped 0 bases, with 11 bases sitting between them. CDR3 sequence reads: CASSYRMGYQETQYF. The DNA for the CDR3 is TGTGCCAGCAGTTATCGGATGGGGTACCAAGAGACCCAGTACTTC.

The J gene is TRBJ2-1, the V gene TRBV15, with 8 bases aligning to TRBD1. The length of the CDR3 is 15 residues. J gave up 10 bases and V 0 bases, and 8 bases lay outside the gene matches. Germline V gene sequence: CDR1 LNHNV, CDR2 YYDKDF (reference sequence). CDR3 sequence reads: CATSRDPAGGGEQFF. CDR3 coding DNA: TGTGCCACCAGCAGAGATCCGGCAGGGGGCGGCGAGCAGTTCTTC.